What follows are 7 T cell receptor beta chains derived from one specimen sequenced in a study of identical twins. One entry per CDR3 protein results from TCRdb running MiXCR on the 5' RACE reads. This sample has about 430,000 distinct CDR3 sequences; 15% to 20% occur once, and the top ten carry roughly 12%. Source material: naive T cells sorted from blood. The receptors were sampled from a man over 45 in good health.

This clonotype was detected many times. This chain uses TRBV6-5 with TRBJ2-7; D unresolved. The CDR3 totals 15 residues. CDR1 and CDR2 (germline): MNHEY, SVGAGI. The V and J ends lost 3 bases and 1 base respectively, with 13 bases between them. The CDR3, as DNA: TGTGCCAGCAGTTATCTATACGTGGGATCCTACGAGCAGTACTTC. It specifies CASSYLYVGSYEQYF.

This clonotype was detected a few times. This sequence joins TRBV14 and TRBJ2-4; 10 nucleotides agree with TRBD2. The germline V gene encodes CDR1 SGHDN and CDR2 FVKESK. V shed 0 bases and J 11 bases; nucleotides not matched to a gene: 7. The length of the CDR3 is 15 residues. The CDR3 DNA reads TGTGCCAGCAGCCAAGATTATATAGCGGGGGGCTTTCAGTACTTC. Protein: CASSQDYIAGGFQYF.

This clonotype showed up many times. This rearrangement joins TRBV6-2 or TRBV6-3 to TRBJ2-3, with TRBD1 matching over 8 bases. The V and J ends lost 0 bases and 8 bases, in that order; junction bases with no gene match: 7. The CDR3 contains 15 residues. CDR1 and CDR2 (germline): MNHEY, SVGEGT. The CDR3 spells CASSYSRQGAGTQYF. For the CDR3, the DNA is TGTGCCAGCAGTTACTCGAGGCAGGGGGCCGGTACGCAGTATTTT.

This clonotype was recorded at least ten times. The chain couples TRBV24-1 to TRBJ1-1, with a tentative D call TRBD1 (5 bases). Germline V gives CDR1 KGHDR, CDR2 SFDVKD. The ends were cut back, 3 bases at V and 7 bases at J, with 14 bases in the middle. The CDR3 length is 14 residues. The CDR3 protein is CATSDHQGRGEAFF. CDR3 nucleotides: TGTGCCACCAGTGATCACCAGGGAAGGGGTGAAGCTTTCTTT.

The chain joins TRBV5-6 to TRBJ2-6; 9 bases align to TRBD1. CDR1 is SGHDT, CDR2 YYEEEE, per germline. The CDR3 spans 16 residues. The V segment lost 7 bases and the J segment 0 bases; nucleotides outside the gene matches: 5. The CDR3 sequence is CASGGQGTSGANVLTF. DNA for the CDR3: TGTGCCAGCGGGGGACAGGGTACCTCTGGGGCCAACGTCCTGACTTTC.

This chain links TRBV7-8 with TRBJ2-2; 9 nucleotides line up with TRBD1. Germline V lookup: CDR1 SGHVS, CDR2 FQNEAQ. The V gene end was trimmed by 6 bases and the J gene end by 4 bases; junction bases not matched to a gene: 9. The CDR3 has 16 residues. CDR3 amino acids: CASRYPGQGGTGELFF. CDR3 nucleotides: TGTGCCAGCAGATATCCGGGACAGGGCGGCACCGGGGAGCTGTTTTTT.

The chain has TRBV20-1 and TRBJ2-7; TRBD2 matches 9 bases. Germline trimming cut 5 bases from V and 5 bases from J; bases unmatched to any gene: 7. This CDR3 is 13 amino acids long. Germline values: CDR1 DFQATT, CDR2 SNEGSKA (reference sequence). DNA for the CDR3: TGCAGTGCTCTTGTAGCGGGAGACCACGAGCAGTACTTC. It is translated as CSALVAGDHEQYF.